The 3 T cell receptor beta chains given below trace back to one sample, sequenced in a study of cytomegalovirus exposure and HLA in healthy donors. PCR involved 60 Vbeta and 13 Jbeta primers. The assay was immunoSEQ multiplex PCR, and TCRdb's table has in-frame clones only and misses some. The repertoire shows about 39,000 clones; the top ten hold roughly 2.9%. The source material was PBMCs. The source of these receptors is a woman in her 30s in good health and CMV-seropositive.

The rearrangement uses TRBV11-2 and TRBJ1-1; perhaps TRBD1 as D (5 bases). Trimming stripped 5 bases from V and 3 bases from J, with 16 bases between. Germline loops: CDR1 SGHAT, CDR2 FQNNGV. The CDR3 loop spans 15 amino acids. Here the CDR3 reads CASSTRPGGDTEAFF. CDR3 bases: TGTGCCAGCAGCACCCGACCCGGGGGGGACACTGAAGCTTTCTTT. The complete variable domain, with remaining parts taken from reference TRBV11-2 and TRBJ1-1, reads EAGVAQSPRYKIIEKRQSVAFWCNPISGHATLYWYQQILGQGPKLLIQFQNNGVVDDSQLPKDRFSAERLKGVDSTLKIQPAKLEDSAVYLCASSTRPGGDTEAFFGQGTRLTVV.

This rearrangement joins TRBV5-1 to TRBJ1-6; 9 positions agree with TRBD1. The V and J ends lost 3 bases and 10 bases, in that order; junction bases with no gene match: 5. This CDR3 has 14 amino acids. CDR1 and CDR2 (germline): SGHRS, YFSETQ. Here the CDR3 DNA reads TGCGCCAGCAGCTGGACAGGGGTCGGGTCACCCCTCCACTTT. Its protein is CASSWTGVGSPLHF.

This chain uses TRBV5-1 with TRBJ1-1; 10 bases fit TRBD1. CDR1 SGHRS and CDR2 YFSETQ come from the germline V gene. The CDR3 contains 16 residues. V trimming: 9 bases; J trimming: 0 bases; junction bases outside the gene matches: 11. CDR3 nucleotides: TGCGCCACCAGACCGGGACAGGGGAACATGAACACTGAAGCTTTCTTT. This encodes CATRPGQGNMNTEAFF.